A single sample is the source of the 5 T cell receptor beta chains below, sequenced in a study of identical twins. One entry per CDR3 protein results from TCRdb running MiXCR on the 5' RACE reads. Among over 500,000 distinct CDR3 sequences listed, less than 25% were seen once. This sample also appeared in a second study, on T cells expressing NK-cell markers.

The sample taken for sequencing was CD4+ T cells sorted from blood. The receptors shown here come from a woman between 18 and 29 years old in good health.

The genes are TRBV5-1 and TRBJ2-3; 7 positions match TRBD1. There are 14 residues in the CDR3. The V gene's germline CDR1 is SGHRS and CDR2 YFSETQ. V shed 4 bases, J shed 6 bases, and the junction held 8 bases outside the gene matches. The CDR3 sequence: CASSPQGVEDTQYF. DNA of the CDR3: TGCGCCAGCAGCCCGCAGGGGGTAGAGGATACGCAGTATTTT.

Only a few counts were recorded for this clonotype. The rearrangement uses TRBV6-5 and TRBJ1-1; 7 bases map to TRBD1. The CDR3 spans 15 residues. The germline gives CDR1 MNHEY, CDR2 SVGAGI. V was pared by 4 bases and J by 2 bases, with 7 bases of the junction left unmatched. The CDR3 spells CASSFLRGINTEAFF. In DNA, the CDR3 is TGTGCCAGCAGTTTCCTCAGGGGGATAAACACTGAAGCTTTCTTT.

This chain uses TRBV2 with TRBJ1-1, with 7 bases fitting TRBD1. V lost 7 bases, J lost 2 bases, and 10 bases stayed unmatched. CDR3 size: 15 residues. Germline CDR1 SNHLY, CDR2 FYNNEI. CDR3 sequence (DNA): TGTGCCAGCACTGATCAGGGGGAGGGTAACACTGAAGCTTTCTTT. Translated: CASTDQGEGNTEAFF.

This clonotype was detected a few times. V and J are TRBV11-3 and TRBJ2-2; 7 bases are a match to TRBD2. V was clipped by 0 bases and J by 0 bases; unmatched bases: 4. The CDR3 spans 17 residues. The V gene's germline CDR1 is SGHNT and CDR2 YENEEA. The CDR3 reads CASSLDRAGANTGELFF. The CDR3 DNA reads TGTGCCAGCAGCTTAGATCGCGCGGGGGCGAACACCGGGGAGCTGTTTTTT.

This chain connects TRBV3-1 to TRBJ1-1; 9 nucleotides align to TRBD1. V trimming: 5 bases; J trimming: 7 bases; junction bases outside the gene matches: 11. The CDR3 loop spans 15 amino acids. CDR1 and CDR2 (germline): LGHDT, YNNKEL (reference sequence). The CDR3 coding sequence is TGTGCCAGCAGCTATTATAGGACAGGGGCGGATGAAGCTTTCTTT. It encodes CASSYYRTGADEAFF.